One and the same sample provided the 25 T cell receptor beta chains below, sequenced in a study of cytomegalovirus exposure and HLA in healthy donors. Amplification used 60 Vbeta primers and 13 Jbeta primers. Sequenced by immunoSEQ multiplex PCR; TCRdb stores in-frame clones only, minus some. Of some 76,000 clones in the sample, less than 85% were seen once. Sequencing was performed on PBMCs. These receptors came from a woman between 50 and 59 years old in good health and CMV-seronegative.

The chain uses TRBV15 and TRBJ2-7; no clear D. This CDR3 comprises 14 residues. Trimming cost V 1 base and J 3 bases, with 10 bases left between them. Germline assignment: CDR1 LNHNV and CDR2 YYDKDF (reference sequence). The DNA of the CDR3 is TGTGCCACCAGCAGAGTGCGAGGCGGCTACGAGCAGTACTTC. Protein product: CATSRVRGGYEQYF.

The chain combines TRBV2 with TRBJ2-7; maybe TRBD1 (5 bases). The CDR3 has 12 residues. V gave up 4 bases and J gave up 3 bases, with 7 bases separating them. Germline loops: CDR1 SNHLY, CDR2 FYNNEI. Here the CDR3 reads CASSVQGYEQYF. Written as DNA, the CDR3 is TGTGCCAGCAGTGTCCAGGGCTACGAGCAGTACTTC.

This sequence joins TRBV5-6 and TRBJ1-5, with 8 nucleotides matching TRBD1. CDR1 and CDR2 (germline): SGHDT, YYEEEE. The CDR3 length is 13 residues. The V segment lost 4 bases and the J segment 4 bases; nucleotides outside the gene matches: 1. In nucleotides, the CDR3 is TGTGCCAGCAGCCGGGACAGGAATCAGCCCCAGCATTTT. Amino acids: CASSRDRNQPQHF.

The V call is TRBV25-1, the J call TRBJ2-3; the D gene is possibly TRBD1 (5 bases). Trimming took off 4 bases at V and 1 base at J, with 6 bases between the two ends. The germline V gene encodes CDR1 MGHDK and CDR2 SYGVNS. The CDR3 is 13 residues long. CDR3 residues: CASSATGTDTQYF. CDR3 nucleotide sequence: TGTGCCAGCAGTGCGACAGGCACAGATACGCAGTATTTT.

The V and J genes are TRBV7-6 and TRBJ2-3; TRBD1 might be the D (6 bases). The V end lost 1 base, the J end lost 5 bases, and 10 bases lay between the germline ends. There are 14 residues in the CDR3. CDR1 is SGHVS, CDR2 FNYEAQ, per germline. The CDR3 nucleotides are TGTGCCAGCAGCTTAGGGGGGCAGGGAGATACGCAGTATTTT. Translated: CASSLGGQGDTQYF.

Only one count was recorded for this clone. J is TRBJ2-1 and V is TRBV7-8, with 11 bases identical to TRBD2. Germline lookup yields CDR1 SGHVS and CDR2 FQNEAQ. The ends lost 6 bases at V and 8 bases at J; junction bases unmatched: 6. The CDR3 covers 14 residues. The CDR3 DNA sequence: TGTGCCAGCAGACCAGCTAGCGGGAGGTATGAGCAGTTCTTC. This encodes CASRPASGRYEQFF.

The chain joins TRBV6-1 to TRBJ2-2; 8 bases fit TRBD1. Germline V gives CDR1 MNHNS, CDR2 SASEGT. This CDR3 has 16 amino acids. V was pared by 2 bases and J by 4 bases, with 6 bases of the junction left unmatched. The CDR3 sequence: CASSEFDRGTTGELFF. The CDR3 DNA is TGTGCCAGCAGTGAATTTGACAGGGGTACCACCGGGGAGCTGTTTTTT.

The chain carries TRBV13 and TRBJ2-5, with a tentative D call TRBD1 (5 bases). Germline CDR1 PRHDT, CDR2 FYEKMQ (reference sequence). The CDR3 covers 14 residues. Trimming took off 1 base at V and 2 bases at J, with 8 bases between the two ends. The CDR3 loop reads CASSLAGYQETQYF. The CDR3 bases are TGTGCCAGCAGCTTAGCAGGGTATCAAGAGACCCAGTACTTC.

V usage is TRBV7-9 and J usage is TRBJ1-5, with no clear D. CDR3 length: 16 amino acids. CDR1 is SEHNR, CDR2 FQNEAQ, per germline (reference sequence). Deletions cut 1 base from V and 6 bases from J, with 16 bases between. CDR3 residues: CASSLGGWTLRQPQHF. DNA of the CDR3: TGTGCCAGCAGCTTAGGGGGTTGGACTTTGCGTCAGCCCCAGCATTTT.

The V call is TRBV7-9, the J call TRBJ2-3, with 8 bases fitting TRBD1. The CDR3 contains 14 residues. Per the germline V gene, CDR1 is SEHNR and CDR2 is FQNEAQ (reference sequence). V lost 7 bases and J lost 2; bases outside the gene matches: 5. CDR3 nucleotide sequence: TGTGCCAGCACCGACAGGGGATACACAGATACGCAGTATTTT. Protein: CASTDRGYTDTQYF.

The gene calls are TRBV29-1 and TRBJ2-5; D perhaps matches TRBD2 (5 bases). The germline CDR1 and CDR2 sequences are SQVTM and ANQGSEA. With 3 bases removed from V and 5 bases from J, the gap between germline ends came to 13 bases. The CDR3 extends over 13 amino acids. As DNA, the CDR3 is TGCAGCGTTGAGAGCGGAGCTAGGGAGACCCAGTACTTC. It translates to CSVESGARETQYF.

The chain combines TRBV14 with TRBJ1-1, with 10 bases matching TRBD1. Looked up from germline, CDR1 is SGHDN and CDR2 is FVKESK. This CDR3 spans 18 amino acids. V lost 0 bases, J lost 11 bases, and 18 bases stayed unmatched. The CDR3 spells CASSQERSIGDRGLGAFF. The CDR3 bases are TGTGCCAGCAGCCAAGAACGGAGTATAGGGGACAGGGGCTTAGGCGCTTTCTTT. The whole variable domain, filled in from reference TRBV14 and TRBJ1-1, reads EAGVTQFPSHSVIEKGQTVTLRCDPISGHDNLYWYRRVMGKEIKFLLHFVKESKQDESGMPNNRFLAERTGGTYSTLKVQPAELEDSGVYFCASSQERSIGDRGLGAFFGQGTRLTVV.

The chain uses TRBV19 and TRBJ1-6; D may be TRBD1 (5 bases). Trimming removed 5 bases at V and 9 bases at J, with 11 bases between. The CDR3 has 13 amino acids. From germline, CDR1 is LNHDA and CDR2 SQIVND (reference sequence). The CDR3 DNA reads as TGTGCCAGTAGTCTACGGACATCTTCACCCCTCCACTTT. It specifies CASSLRTSSPLHF. The whole variable domain, filled in from reference TRBV19 and TRBJ1-6, reads DGGITQSPKYLFRKEGQNVTLSCEQNLNHDAMYWYRQDPGQGLRLIYYSQIVNDFQKGDIAEGYSVSREKKESFPLTVTSAQKNPTAFYLCASSLRTSSPLHFGNGTRLTVT.

The chain joins TRBV7-9 to TRBJ2-2; D gene unclear. Germline CDR1 and CDR2: SEHNR and FQNEAQ (reference sequence). With 0 bases removed from V and 3 bases from J, the gap between germline ends came to 5 bases. The CDR3 is made up of 14 amino acids. The DNA of the CDR3 is TGTGCCAGCAGCTTAGCGTTAGACACCGGGGAGCTGTTTTTT. Translated: CASSLALDTGELFF.

The rearrangement joins TRBV5-4 to TRBJ2-1; 7 positions match TRBD2. CDR1 and CDR2 from the germline V gene are SGHNT and YYREEE (reference sequence). Trimming at V came to 0 bases and at J to 5 bases, leaving 2 bases not matched to a gene. This CDR3 is 14 amino acids long. The CDR3 loop is CASSLASGHNEQFF. CDR3 sequence (DNA): TGTGCCAGCAGCTTGGCTAGCGGACACAATGAGCAGTTCTTC.

This clone came up once. The chain carries TRBV29-1 and TRBJ2-1; D is ambiguous. The germline V gene encodes CDR1 SQVTM and CDR2 ANQGSEA. The CDR3 is made up of 13 amino acids. V was shortened by 7 bases and J by 5 bases, with 15 bases between the two germline ends. This CDR3 is CSAFIVRDNEQFF. CDR3 DNA sequence: TGCAGCGCCTTCATCGTTCGGGACAATGAGCAGTTCTTC.

The chain joins TRBV7-9 to TRBJ1-6; D gene unclear. V gave up 3 bases and J gave up 4 bases, with 16 bases separating them. Germline V CDR1 and CDR2: SEHNR, FQNEAQ (reference sequence). This CDR3 is 17 amino acids long. CDR3 nucleotide sequence: TGTGCCAGCAGCTTCACTATAGGCGGGCCTTATAATTCACCCCTCCACTTT. Translating it yields CASSFTIGGPYNSPLHF.

The J gene is TRBJ1-1, the V gene TRBV5-1; 8 bases agree with TRBD1. The ends lost 0 bases at V and 1 base at J; junction bases unmatched: 2. This CDR3 is built from 15 residues. CDR1 and CDR2 (germline): SGHRS, YFSETQ. This CDR3 reads CASSLGQGTNTEAFF. CDR3 bases: TGCGCCAGCAGCTTGGGACAGGGGACGAACACTGAAGCTTTCTTT.

The V gene is TRBV11-2, the J gene TRBJ2-1; 7 positions agree with TRBD2. This CDR3 is built from 16 residues. The germline V gene encodes CDR1 SGHAT and CDR2 FQNNGV. The J segment lost 7 bases and the V segment lost 2 bases, leaving 11 bases of the junction unmatched. The CDR3 here is CASSLLVGGPWNEQFF. In DNA form, the CDR3 reads TGTGCCAGCAGCTTATTGGTGGGAGGGCCCTGGAATGAGCAGTTCTTC.

V and J are TRBV7-6 and TRBJ2-1; D possibly corresponds to TRBD2 (6 bases). The CDR3 runs to 14 residues. The germline V and J ends were trimmed by 7 bases and 2 bases, with 12 bases remaining between them. Germline CDR1 reads SGHVS; CDR2 reads FNYEAQ. The CDR3 bases are TGTGCCAGCATTGGAGGGGACCCCTACAATGAGCAGTTCTTC. As protein: CASIGGDPYNEQFF. The full variable domain, completed using reference TRBV7-6 and TRBJ2-1, is GAGVSQSPRYKVTKRGQDVALRCDPISGHVSLYWYRQALGQGPEFLTYFNYEAQQDKSGLPNDRFSAERPEGSISTLTIQRTEQRDSAMYRCASIGGDPYNEQFFGPGTRLTVL.

This clone is categorized as medium-sized (0.01 to 0.1%). This sequence joins TRBV6-1 and TRBJ2-1, with 10 bases matching TRBD2. With V trimmed by 1 base and J by 7 bases, 7 bases remained unmatched. Germline V lookup: CDR1 MNHNS, CDR2 SASEGT. This CDR3 comprises 16 residues. CDR3 nucleotides: TGTGCCAGCAGTGAAGGAAGCGGGGGGGCGTGGAATGAGCAGTTCTTC. As protein: CASSEGSGGAWNEQFF.

CDR3 sequence (DNA): TGTGCCAGCAGTTTGACTTCATTTGAAGCTTTCTTT. Its protein is CASSLTSFEAFF. This chain connects TRBV28 to TRBJ1-1, with D hard to call. CDR3 length: 12 amino acids. The germline V and J ends were trimmed by 3 bases and 7 bases, with 9 bases remaining between them. From germline, CDR1 is MDHEN and CDR2 SYDVKM.

This chain uses TRBV6-1 with TRBJ1-1; 9 nucleotides line up with TRBD1. The length of the CDR3 is 14 residues. The V and J ends lost 5 bases and 6 bases, in that order; junction bases with no gene match: 7. CDR1 and CDR2 (germline): MNHNS, SASEGT. The CDR3 reads CASSFLQGAAEAFF. The CDR3 DNA is TGTGCCAGCAGTTTTTTACAGGGGGCCGCTGAAGCTTTCTTT.

The chain combines TRBV6-6 with TRBJ1-2; a possible D gene is TRBD1 (6 bases). Trimming removed 9 bases at V and 0 bases at J, with 20 bases between. Per germline, CDR1 MNHNY and CDR2 SVGAGI (reference sequence). The CDR3 has 16 residues. The DNA of the CDR3 is TGTGCCAGTTCGGAGCGAGGGACACGTTCTAACTATGGCTACACCTTC. Protein product: CASSERGTRSNYGYTF.

The rearrangement links TRBV18 to TRBJ1-2, with D maybe TRBD1 (5 bases). Per the germline V gene, CDR1 is KGHSH and CDR2 is LQKENI. The CDR3 totals 14 residues. V was clipped by 4 bases and J by 7 bases, with 16 bases between them. CDR3: CASSLQASEGGYTF. CDR3 coding DNA: TGTGCCAGCTCACTACAGGCCTCGGAGGGTGGCTACACCTTC.